Detailed here is one TCR beta chain. Its antigen is unidentified. The sample originates from a study of T cell responses to AZD1222 COVID-19 vaccine. Study-level points and caveats: The donor cohort was predominantly white British with a female majority, and clonal diversity may have been underestimated.

Assay used: immunoSEQ multiplex PCR; TCRdb lists only in-frame clones, some missing. The top ten hold around 5% of the sample, which has approximately 130,000 clones, around 90% seen once. This clonotype was obtained from an adult who received the AZD1222 COVID-19 vaccine. Sequencing was performed on peripheral blood, taken 28 days after the second AZD1222 dose.

As DNA, the CDR3 is TGCAGCGTTGGTCCCGGGACTAGTCTGTTCGAGCAGTACTTC. This codes for CSVGPGTSLFEQYF. This chain links TRBV29-1 with TRBJ2-7, with TRBD2 identical over 8 bases. With V trimmed by 4 bases and J by 6 bases, 11 bases remained unmatched. The CDR3 loop spans 14 amino acids. The germline gives CDR1 SQVTM, CDR2 ANQGSEA.